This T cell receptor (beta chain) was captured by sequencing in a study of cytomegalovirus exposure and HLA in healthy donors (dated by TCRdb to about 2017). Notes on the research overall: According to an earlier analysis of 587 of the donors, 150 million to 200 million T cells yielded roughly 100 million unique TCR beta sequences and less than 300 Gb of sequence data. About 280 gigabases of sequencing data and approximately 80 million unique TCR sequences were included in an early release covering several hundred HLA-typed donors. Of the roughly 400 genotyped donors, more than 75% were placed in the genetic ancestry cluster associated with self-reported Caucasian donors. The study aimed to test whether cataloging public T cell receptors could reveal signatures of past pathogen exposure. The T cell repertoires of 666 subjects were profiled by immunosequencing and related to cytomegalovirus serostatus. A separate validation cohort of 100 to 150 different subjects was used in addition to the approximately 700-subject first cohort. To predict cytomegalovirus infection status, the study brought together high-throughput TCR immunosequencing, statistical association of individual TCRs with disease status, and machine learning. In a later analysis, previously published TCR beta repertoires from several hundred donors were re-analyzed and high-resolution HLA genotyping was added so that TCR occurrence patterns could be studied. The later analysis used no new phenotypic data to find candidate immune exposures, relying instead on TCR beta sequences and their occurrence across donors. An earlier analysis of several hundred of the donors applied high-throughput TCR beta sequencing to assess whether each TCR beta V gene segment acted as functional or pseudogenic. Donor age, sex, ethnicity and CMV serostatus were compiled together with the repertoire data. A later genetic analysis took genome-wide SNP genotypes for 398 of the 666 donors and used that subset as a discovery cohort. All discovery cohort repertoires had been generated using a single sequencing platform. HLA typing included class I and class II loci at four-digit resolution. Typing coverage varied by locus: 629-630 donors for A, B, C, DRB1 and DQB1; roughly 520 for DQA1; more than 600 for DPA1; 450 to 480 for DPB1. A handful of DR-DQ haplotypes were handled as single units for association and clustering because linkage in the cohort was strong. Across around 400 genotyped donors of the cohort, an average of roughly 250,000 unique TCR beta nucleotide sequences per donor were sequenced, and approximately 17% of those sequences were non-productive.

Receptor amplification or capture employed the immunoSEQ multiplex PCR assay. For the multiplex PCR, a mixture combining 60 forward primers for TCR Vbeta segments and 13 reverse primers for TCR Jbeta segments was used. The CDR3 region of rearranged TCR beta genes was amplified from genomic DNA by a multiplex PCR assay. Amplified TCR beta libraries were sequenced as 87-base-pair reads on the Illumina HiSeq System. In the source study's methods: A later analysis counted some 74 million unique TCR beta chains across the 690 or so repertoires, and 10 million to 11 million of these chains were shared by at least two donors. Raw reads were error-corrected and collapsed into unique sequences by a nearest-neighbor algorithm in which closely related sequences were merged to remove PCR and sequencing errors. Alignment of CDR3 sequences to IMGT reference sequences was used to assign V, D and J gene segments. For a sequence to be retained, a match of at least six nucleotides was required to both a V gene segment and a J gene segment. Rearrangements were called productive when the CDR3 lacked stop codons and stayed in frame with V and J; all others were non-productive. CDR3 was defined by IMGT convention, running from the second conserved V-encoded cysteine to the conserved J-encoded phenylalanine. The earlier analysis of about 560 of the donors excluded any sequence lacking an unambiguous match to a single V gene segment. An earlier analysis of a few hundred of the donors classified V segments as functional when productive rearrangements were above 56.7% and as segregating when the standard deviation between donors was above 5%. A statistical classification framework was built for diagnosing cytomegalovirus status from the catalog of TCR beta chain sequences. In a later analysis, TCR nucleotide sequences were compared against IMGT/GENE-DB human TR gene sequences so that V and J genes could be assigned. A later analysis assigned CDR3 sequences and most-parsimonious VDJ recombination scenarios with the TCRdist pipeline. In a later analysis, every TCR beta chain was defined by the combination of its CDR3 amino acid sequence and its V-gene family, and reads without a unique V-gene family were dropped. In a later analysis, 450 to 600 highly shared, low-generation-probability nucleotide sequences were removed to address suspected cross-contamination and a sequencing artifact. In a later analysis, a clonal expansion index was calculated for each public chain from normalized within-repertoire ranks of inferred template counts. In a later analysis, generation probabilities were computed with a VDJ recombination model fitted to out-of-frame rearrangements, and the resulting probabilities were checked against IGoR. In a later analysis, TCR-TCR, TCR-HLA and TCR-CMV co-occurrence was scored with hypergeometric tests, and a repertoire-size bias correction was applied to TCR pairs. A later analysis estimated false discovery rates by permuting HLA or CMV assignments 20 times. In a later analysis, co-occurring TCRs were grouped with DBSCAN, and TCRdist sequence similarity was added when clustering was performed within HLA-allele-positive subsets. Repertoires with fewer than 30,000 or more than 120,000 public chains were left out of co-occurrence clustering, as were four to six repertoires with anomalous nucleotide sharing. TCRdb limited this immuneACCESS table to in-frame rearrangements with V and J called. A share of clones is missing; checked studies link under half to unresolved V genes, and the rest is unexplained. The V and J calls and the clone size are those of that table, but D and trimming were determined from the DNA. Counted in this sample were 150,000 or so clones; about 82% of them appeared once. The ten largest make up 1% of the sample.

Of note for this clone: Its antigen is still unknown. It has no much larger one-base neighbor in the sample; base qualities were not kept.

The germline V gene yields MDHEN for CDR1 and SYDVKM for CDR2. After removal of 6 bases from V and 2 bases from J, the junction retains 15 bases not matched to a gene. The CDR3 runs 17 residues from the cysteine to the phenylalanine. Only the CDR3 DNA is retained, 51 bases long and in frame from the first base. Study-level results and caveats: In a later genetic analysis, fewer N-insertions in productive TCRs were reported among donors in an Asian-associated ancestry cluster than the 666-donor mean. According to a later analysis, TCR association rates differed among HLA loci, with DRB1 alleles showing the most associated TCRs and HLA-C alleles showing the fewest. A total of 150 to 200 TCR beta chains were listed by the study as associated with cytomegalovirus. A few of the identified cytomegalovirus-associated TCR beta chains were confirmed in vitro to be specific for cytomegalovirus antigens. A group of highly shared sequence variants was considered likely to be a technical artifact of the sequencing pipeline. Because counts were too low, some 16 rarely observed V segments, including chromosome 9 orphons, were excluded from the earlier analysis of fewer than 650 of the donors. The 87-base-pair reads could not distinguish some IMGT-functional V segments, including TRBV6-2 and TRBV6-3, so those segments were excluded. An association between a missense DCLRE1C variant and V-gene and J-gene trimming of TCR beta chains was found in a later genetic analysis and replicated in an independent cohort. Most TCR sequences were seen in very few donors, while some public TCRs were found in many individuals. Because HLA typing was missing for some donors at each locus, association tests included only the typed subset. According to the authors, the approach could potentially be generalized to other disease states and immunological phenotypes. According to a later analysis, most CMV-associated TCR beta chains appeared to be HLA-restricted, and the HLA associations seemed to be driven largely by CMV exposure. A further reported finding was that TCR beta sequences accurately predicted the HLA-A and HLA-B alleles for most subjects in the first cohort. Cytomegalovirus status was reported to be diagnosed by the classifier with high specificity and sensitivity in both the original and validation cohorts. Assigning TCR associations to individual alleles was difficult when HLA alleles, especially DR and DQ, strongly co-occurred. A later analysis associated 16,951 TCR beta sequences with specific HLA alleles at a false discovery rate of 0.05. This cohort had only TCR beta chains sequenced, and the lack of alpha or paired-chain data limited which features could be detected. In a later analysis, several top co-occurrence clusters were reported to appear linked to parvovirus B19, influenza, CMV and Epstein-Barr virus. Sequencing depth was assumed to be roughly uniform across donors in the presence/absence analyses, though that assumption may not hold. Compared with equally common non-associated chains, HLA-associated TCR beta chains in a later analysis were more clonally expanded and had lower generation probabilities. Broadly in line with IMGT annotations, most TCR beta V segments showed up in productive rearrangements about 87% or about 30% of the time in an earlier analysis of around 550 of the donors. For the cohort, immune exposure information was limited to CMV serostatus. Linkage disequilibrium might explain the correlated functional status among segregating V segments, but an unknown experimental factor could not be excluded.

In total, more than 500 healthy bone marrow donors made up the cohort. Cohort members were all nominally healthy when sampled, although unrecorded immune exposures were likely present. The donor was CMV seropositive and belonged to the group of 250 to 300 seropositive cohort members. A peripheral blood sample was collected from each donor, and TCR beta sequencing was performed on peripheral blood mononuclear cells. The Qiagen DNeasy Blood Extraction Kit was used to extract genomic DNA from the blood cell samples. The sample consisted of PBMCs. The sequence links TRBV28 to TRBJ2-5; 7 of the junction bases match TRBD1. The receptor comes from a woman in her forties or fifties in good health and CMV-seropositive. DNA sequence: TGTGCCAGCAGGTGGGACAGACGCAGGGACGGTCAAGAGACCCAGTACTTC. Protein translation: CASRWDRRRDGQETQYF.